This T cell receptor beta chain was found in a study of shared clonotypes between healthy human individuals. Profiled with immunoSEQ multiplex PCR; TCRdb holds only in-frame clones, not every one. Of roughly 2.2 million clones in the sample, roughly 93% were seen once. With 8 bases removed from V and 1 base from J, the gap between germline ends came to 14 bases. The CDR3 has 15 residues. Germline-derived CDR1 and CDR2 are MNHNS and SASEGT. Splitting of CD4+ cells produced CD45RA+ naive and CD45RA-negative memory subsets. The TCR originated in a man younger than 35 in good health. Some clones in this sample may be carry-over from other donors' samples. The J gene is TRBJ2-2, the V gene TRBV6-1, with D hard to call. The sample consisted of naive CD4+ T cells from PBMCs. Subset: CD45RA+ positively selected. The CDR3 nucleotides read TGTGCCAGCCCCGGGCCGGAAATGAACACCGGGGAGCTGTTTTTT. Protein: CASPGPEMNTGELFF.